This is a list of T cell receptor beta chains from one sample in a study of T cells in pancreatic ductal adenocarcinoma. TCRdb's table, derived via immunoSEQ multiplex PCR, lists solely in-frame clones and lacks some. The table lists about 97,000 clones, 90% to 95% of them singletons, with about 3.4% in the top ten. Sequencing input: PBMCs. The receptors were gathered from a human donor with pancreatic ductal adenocarcinoma. Both conserved end residues are part of each CDR3.

CDR3 protein	V gene	J gene
CASSPGTGPSYEQYF	TRBV28	TRBJ2-7
CASSLRGGEQYF	TRBV5-4	TRBJ2-7
CASSSLAGGADTQYF	TRBV5-4	TRBJ2-3
CASSPGQEYTGELFF	TRBV5-1	TRBJ2-2
CASSPTVYEQYF	TRBV18	TRBJ2-7
CASSQPTSRYYEQYF	TRBV4-2	TRBJ2-7
CASSFPLGGRSSYEQYF	TRBV7-3	TRBJ2-7
CASSIGPTGHEQYF	TRBV19	TRBJ2-7
CASTERWQPQHF	TRBV6-1	TRBJ1-5
CASSLVAYTQYF	TRBV5-1	TRBJ2-3
CASSQEGTRGEQFF	TRBV4-1	TRBJ2-1
CASSLAGLAGAGGDTQYF	TRBV11-2	TRBJ2-3
CAAQGTNEKLFF	TRBV28	TRBJ1-4
CATSRDGREQYF	TRBV15	TRBJ2-7
CASSLAVGQGNTEAFF	TRBV5-4	TRBJ1-1
CASSSNGYRGGTQYF	TRBV5-1	TRBJ2-3
CASSLLPGPTAYEQYF	TRBV5-6	TRBJ2-7
CAISERAGNTGELFF	TRBV10-3	TRBJ2-2
CASTRGMDTEAFF	TRBV7-2	TRBJ1-1
CASSHGTGRYEQYF	TRBV4-2	TRBJ2-7
CASSLNPTGLAGRVGEQFF	TRBV7-2	TRBJ2-1
CAISAGGFYEQYF	TRBV10-3	TRBJ2-7
CASSLRSETNYGYTF	TRBV28	TRBJ1-2
CASSQTQRRGVPYEQYF	TRBV14	TRBJ2-7
CASADRTGGYTF	TRBV6-5	TRBJ1-2
CASSELYEQYF	TRBV2	TRBJ2-7
CASSQRYAPGLSEAFF	TRBV4-3	TRBJ1-1
CASSSGYTNEKLFF	TRBV7-9	TRBJ1-4
CASSLDRQETQYF	TRBV5-1	TRBJ2-5
CASRTTGTEAFF	TRBV28	TRBJ1-1
CASSLIGDYGYTF	TRBV28	TRBJ1-2
CASSSPGTDRAFF	TRBV18	TRBJ1-1
CASSLVGGRKLFF	TRBV7-6	TRBJ1-4
CASTGLSLGEQFF	TRBV19	TRBJ2-1
CAISESTQGTRNTQYF	TRBV10-3	TRBJ2-3
CASSLGGRFNEQFF	TRBV5-1	TRBJ2-1
CASSSAGLAMVDYGYTF	TRBV5-5	TRBJ1-2
CAIPFGQGDYGYTF	TRBV28	TRBJ1-2
CASCSGTSVKNIQYF	TRBV6-4	TRBJ2-4